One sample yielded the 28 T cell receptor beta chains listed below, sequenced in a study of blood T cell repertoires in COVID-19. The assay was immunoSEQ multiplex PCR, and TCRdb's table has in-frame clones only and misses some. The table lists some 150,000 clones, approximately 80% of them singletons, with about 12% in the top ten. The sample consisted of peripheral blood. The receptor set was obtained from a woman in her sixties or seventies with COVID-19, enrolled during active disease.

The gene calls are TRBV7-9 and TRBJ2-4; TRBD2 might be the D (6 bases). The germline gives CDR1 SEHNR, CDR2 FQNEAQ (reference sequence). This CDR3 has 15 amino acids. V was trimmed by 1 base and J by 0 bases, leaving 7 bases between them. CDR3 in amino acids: CASSLVGGAKNIQYF. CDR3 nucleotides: TGTGCCAGCAGCTTAGTCGGGGGAGCCAAAAACATTCAGTACTTC.

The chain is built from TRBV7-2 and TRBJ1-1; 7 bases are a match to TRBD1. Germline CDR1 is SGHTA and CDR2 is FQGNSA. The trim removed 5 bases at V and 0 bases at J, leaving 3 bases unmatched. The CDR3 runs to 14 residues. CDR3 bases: TGTGCCAGCAGCACGGACAGGCTGAACACTGAAGCTTTCTTT. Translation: CASSTDRLNTEAFF.

The CDR3 here is CASSWDWAVDNEQFF. DNA of the CDR3: TGCGCCAGCAGCTGGGACTGGGCAGTCGACAATGAGCAGTTCTTC. The chain carries TRBV5-1 and TRBJ2-1; TRBD2 might be the D (6 bases). V lost 3 bases and J 5 bases, leaving 15 bases between the germline ends. The CDR3 runs to 15 residues. Germline V lookup: CDR1 SGHRS, CDR2 YFSETQ.

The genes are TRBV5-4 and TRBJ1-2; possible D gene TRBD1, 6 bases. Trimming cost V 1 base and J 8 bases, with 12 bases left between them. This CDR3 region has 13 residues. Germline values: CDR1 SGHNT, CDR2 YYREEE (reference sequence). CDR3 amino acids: CASSLPQGEGYTF. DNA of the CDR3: TGTGCCAGCAGCTTGCCACAGGGAGAAGGCTACACCTTC.

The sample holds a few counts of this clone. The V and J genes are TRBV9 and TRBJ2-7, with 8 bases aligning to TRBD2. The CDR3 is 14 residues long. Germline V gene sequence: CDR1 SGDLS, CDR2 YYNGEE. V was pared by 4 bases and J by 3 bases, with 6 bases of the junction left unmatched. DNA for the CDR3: TGTGCCAGCAGCCCCCGGACTAGCAGCTACGAGCAGTACTTC. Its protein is CASSPRTSSYEQYF.

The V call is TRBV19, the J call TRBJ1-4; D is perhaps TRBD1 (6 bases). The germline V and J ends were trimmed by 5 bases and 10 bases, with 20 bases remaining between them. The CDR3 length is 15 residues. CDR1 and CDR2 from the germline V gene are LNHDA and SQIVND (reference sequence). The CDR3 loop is CASSPQGLGQRKLFF. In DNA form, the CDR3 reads TGTGCCAGTAGTCCACAGGGTCTAGGTCAAAGAAAACTGTTTTTT.

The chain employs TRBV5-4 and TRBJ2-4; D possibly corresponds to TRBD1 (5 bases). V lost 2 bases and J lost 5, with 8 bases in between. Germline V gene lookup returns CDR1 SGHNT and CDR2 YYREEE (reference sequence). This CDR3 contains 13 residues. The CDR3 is CASSFWGQNIQYF. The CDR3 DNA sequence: TGTGCCAGCAGCTTTTGGGGCCAAAACATTCAGTACTTC.

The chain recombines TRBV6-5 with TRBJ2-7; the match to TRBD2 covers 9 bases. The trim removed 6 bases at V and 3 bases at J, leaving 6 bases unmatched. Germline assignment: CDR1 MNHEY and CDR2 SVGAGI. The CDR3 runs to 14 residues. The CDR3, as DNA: TGTGCCAGCAGCGTAGCGGGAGTCAACTACGAGCAGTACTTC. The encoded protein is CASSVAGVNYEQYF.

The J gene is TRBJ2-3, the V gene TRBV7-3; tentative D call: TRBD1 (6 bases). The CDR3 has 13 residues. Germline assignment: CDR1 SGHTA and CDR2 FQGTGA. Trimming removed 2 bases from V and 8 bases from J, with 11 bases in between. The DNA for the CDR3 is TGTGCCAGCAGCTTAGTGGGGGCAGGTACGCAGTATTTT. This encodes CASSLVGAGTQYF.

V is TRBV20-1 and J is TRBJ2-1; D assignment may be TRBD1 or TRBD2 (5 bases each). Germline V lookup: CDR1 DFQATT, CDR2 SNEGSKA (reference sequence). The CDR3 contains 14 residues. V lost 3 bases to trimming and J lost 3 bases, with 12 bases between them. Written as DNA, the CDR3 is TGCAGTGCTAGTGGGGCTAGCAGCTACAATGAGCAGTTCTTC. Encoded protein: CSASGASSYNEQFF.

The CDR3 bases are TGCGCCAGCAGATATGACGGGGACACTGAAGCTTTCTTT. Encoded protein: CASRYDGDTEAFF. J is TRBJ1-1 and V is TRBV5-1; no firm D call. The CDR3 covers 13 residues. Germline V gives CDR1 SGHRS, CDR2 YFSETQ. V lost 5 bases to trimming and J lost 3 bases, with 11 bases between them.

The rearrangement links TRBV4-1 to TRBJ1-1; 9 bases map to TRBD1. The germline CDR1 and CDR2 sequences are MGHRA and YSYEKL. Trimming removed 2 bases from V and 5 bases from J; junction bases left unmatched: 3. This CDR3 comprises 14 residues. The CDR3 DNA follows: TGCGCCAGCAGCCAATTGACAGGGGGAACTGAAGCTTTCTTT. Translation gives CASSQLTGGTEAFF.

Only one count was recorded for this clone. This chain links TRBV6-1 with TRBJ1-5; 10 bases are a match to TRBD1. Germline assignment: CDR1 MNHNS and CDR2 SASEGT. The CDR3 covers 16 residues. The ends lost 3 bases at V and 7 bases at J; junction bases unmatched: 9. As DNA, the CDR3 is TGTGCCAGCAGTGAGTGGGGACAGGGGATAGGACAGCCCCAGCATTTT. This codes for CASSEWGQGIGQPQHF.

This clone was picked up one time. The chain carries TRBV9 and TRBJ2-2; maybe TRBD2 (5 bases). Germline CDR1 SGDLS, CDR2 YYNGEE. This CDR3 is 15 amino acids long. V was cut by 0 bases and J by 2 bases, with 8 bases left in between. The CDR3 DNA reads TGTGCCAGCAGCGTAGCTAGCACAAACACCGGGGAGCTGTTTTTT. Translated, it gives CASSVASTNTGELFF.

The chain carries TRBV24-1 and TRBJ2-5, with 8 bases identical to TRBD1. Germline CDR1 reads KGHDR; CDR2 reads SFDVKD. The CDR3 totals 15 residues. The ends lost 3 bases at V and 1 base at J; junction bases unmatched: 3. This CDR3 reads CATSDPGTGQETQYF. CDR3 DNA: TGTGCCACCAGTGATCCCGGGACAGGCCAAGAGACCCAGTACTTC.

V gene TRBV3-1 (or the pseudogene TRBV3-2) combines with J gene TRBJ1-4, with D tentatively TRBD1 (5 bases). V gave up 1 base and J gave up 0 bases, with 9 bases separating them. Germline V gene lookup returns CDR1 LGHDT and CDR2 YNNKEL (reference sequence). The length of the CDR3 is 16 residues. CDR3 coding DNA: TGTGCCAGCAGCCAAGGCAGGGTTGCAACTAATGAAAAACTGTTTTTT. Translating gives CASSQGRVATNEKLFF.

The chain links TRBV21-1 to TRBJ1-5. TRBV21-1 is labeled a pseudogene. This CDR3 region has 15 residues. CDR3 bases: TGTGCCAGCAGCAGATCGGTGGAGGGCAATCAGCCCCAGCATTTT. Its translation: CASSRSVEGNQPQHF.

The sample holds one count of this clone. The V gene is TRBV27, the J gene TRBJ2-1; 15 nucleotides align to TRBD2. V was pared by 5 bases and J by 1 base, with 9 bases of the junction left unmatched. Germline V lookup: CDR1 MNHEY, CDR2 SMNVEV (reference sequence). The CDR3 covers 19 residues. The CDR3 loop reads CASSHGLAGGWGSYNEQFF. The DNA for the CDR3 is TGTGCCAGCAGTCACGGACTAGCGGGAGGGTGGGGGTCCTACAATGAGCAGTTCTTC.

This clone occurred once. The chain's CDR3 is CASSLVRGKSGELFF. In nucleotides, the CDR3 is TGTGCCAGCAGCTTAGTCAGGGGAAAATCCGGGGAGCTGTTTTTT. The rearrangement joins TRBV11-2 to TRBJ2-2, with D possibly being TRBD1 (6 bases). Trimming took 1 base from V and 6 from J, leaving 12 bases between them. CDR3 length: 15 amino acids. The germline V gene encodes CDR1 SGHAT and CDR2 FQNNGV.

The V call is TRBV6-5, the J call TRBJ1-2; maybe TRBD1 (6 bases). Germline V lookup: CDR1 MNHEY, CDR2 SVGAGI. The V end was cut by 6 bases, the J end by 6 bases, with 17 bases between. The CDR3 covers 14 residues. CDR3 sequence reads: CASRRNRAGDGYTF. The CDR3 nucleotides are TGTGCCAGCAGAAGGAACAGGGCAGGCGATGGCTACACCTTC.

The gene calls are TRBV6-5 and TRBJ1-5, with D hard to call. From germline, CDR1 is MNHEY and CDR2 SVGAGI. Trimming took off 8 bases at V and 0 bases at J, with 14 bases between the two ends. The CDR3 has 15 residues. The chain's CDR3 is CASRLDKHSNQPQHF. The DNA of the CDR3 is TGTGCCAGCCGATTAGACAAGCATAGCAATCAGCCCCAGCATTTT.

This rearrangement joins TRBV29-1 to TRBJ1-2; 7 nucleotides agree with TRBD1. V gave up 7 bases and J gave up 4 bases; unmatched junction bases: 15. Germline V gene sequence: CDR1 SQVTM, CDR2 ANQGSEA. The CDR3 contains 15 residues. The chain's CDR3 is CSATYSGGQLYGYTF. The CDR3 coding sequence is TGCAGCGCCACCTACTCCGGGGGACAGCTCTATGGCTACACCTTC.

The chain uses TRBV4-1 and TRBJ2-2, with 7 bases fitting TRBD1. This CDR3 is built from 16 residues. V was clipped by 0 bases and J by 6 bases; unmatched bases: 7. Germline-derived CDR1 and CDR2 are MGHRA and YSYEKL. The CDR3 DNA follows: TGCGCCAGCAGCCAAGATCTAGGACAGGTCGCCGGGGAGCTGTTTTTT. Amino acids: CASSQDLGQVAGELFF.

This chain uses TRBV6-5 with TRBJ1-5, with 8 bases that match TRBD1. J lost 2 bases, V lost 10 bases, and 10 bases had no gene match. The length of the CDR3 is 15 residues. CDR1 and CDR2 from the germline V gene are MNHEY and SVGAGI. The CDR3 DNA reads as TGTGCCACCAATTTACAGGGGGTCGGCAATCAGCCCCAGCATTTT. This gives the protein CATNLQGVGNQPQHF.

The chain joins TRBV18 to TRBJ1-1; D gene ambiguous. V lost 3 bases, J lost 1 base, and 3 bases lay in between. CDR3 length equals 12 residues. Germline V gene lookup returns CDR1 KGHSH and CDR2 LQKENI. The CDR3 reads CASSPGNTEAFF. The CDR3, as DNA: TGTGCCAGCTCACCCGGGAACACTGAAGCTTTCTTT.

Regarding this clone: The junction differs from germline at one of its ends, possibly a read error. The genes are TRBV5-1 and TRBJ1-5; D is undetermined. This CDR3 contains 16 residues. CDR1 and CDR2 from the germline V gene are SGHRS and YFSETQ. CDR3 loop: CASSQEGRTSDQPQHF. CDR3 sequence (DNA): TGCGCCAGCAGCCAAGAGGGCAGGACTAGCGATCAGCCCCAGCATTTT.

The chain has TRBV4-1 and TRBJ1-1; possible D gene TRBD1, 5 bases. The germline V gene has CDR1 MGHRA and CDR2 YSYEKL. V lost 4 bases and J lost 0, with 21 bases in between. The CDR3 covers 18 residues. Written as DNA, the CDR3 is TGCGCCAGCAGCCCCGGACATTTGACACGGCTTATGAACACTGAAGCTTTCTTT. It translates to CASSPGHLTRLMNTEAFF.

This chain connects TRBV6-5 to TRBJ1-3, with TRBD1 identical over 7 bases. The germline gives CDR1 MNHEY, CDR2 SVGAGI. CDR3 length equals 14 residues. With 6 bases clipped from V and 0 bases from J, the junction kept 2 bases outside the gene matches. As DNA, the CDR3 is TGTGCCAGCAGGGGGACAGTCTCTGGAAACACCATATATTTT. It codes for CASRGTVSGNTIYF.